These 32 T cell receptor beta chains were sequenced from one sample in a study of blood T cell repertoires in COVID-19. The method was immunoSEQ multiplex PCR; TCRdb's version includes in-frame clones alone and lacks a portion of them. The sample has 85,000 to 130,000 clones; 75% to 85% are singletons. The sequenced material came from peripheral blood. The receptors come from a man at least 80 years old with COVID-19, enrolled during active disease.

The sample holds a few counts of this clone. This chain uses TRBV9 with TRBJ2-3, with 7 nucleotides matching TRBD1. CDR1 is SGDLS, CDR2 YYNGEE, per germline. The ends lost 4 bases at V and 0 bases at J; junction bases unmatched: 8. This CDR3 has 16 residues. CDR3 nucleotide sequence: TGTGCCAGCAGCCCCCCTCAGGACAGGAGCACAGATACGCAGTATTTT. Protein sequence: CASSPPQDRSTDTQYF.

The rearrangement links TRBV7-6 to TRBJ2-7; a weak D match, TRBD2 (6 bases). Germline V CDR1 and CDR2: SGHVS, FNYEAQ. This CDR3 contains 17 residues. Trimming pared 3 bases from V and 3 bases from J, leaving 21 bases between. The CDR3 spells CASSLSDVWGGGYEQYF. As DNA, the CDR3 is TGTGCCAGCAGCTTGTCGGATGTGTGGGGAGGCGGCTACGAGCAGTACTTC.

The J gene is TRBJ1-2, the V gene TRBV24-1, with 9 bases that match TRBD1. There are 15 residues in the CDR3. The ends lost 4 bases at V and 8 bases at J; junction bases unmatched: 10. Germline CDR1 KGHDR, CDR2 SFDVKD. The CDR3 sequence is CATSDSGQGDGGYTF. The CDR3 DNA reads as TGTGCCACCAGTGACTCGGGACAGGGAGATGGGGGCTACACCTTC.

The chain is built from TRBV5-1 and TRBJ1-3; D might be TRBD1 (6 bases). The CDR3 runs to 17 residues. In germline, CDR1 is SGHRS, CDR2 YFSETQ. The V end was cut by 0 bases, the J end by 0 bases, with 13 bases between. CDR3 coding DNA: TGCGCCAGCAGCTTGGCGGCAGGGGCGCGCTCTGGAAACACCATATATTTT. Translating gives CASSLAAGARSGNTIYF.

The rearrangement joins TRBV2 to TRBJ2-5; 7 positions match TRBD1. V shed 8 bases and J 3 bases; nucleotides not matched to a gene: 9. The germline V gene encodes CDR1 SNHLY and CDR2 FYNNEI. This CDR3 has 14 residues. CDR3 DNA sequence: TGTGCCAGCTCCGACCGGGACAGAGAAGAGACCCAGTACTTC. This translates into CASSDRDREETQYF.

This chain connects TRBV5-4 to TRBJ2-7; a weak D match, TRBD2 (6 bases). V gave up 4 bases and J gave up 3 bases, with 14 bases separating them. Germline assignment: CDR1 SGHNT and CDR2 YYREEE (reference sequence). The CDR3 runs to 14 residues. The CDR3 here is CASSLGTHNYEQYF. The CDR3 DNA reads as TGTGCCAGCAGCCTGGGGACTCACAACTACGAGCAGTACTTC. Looking up the rest from reference TRBV5-4 and TRBJ2-7 gives the full variable domain: ETGVTQSPTHLIKTRGQQVTLRCSSQSGHNTVSWYQQALGQGPQFIFQYYREEENGRGNFPPRFSGLQFPNYSSELNVNALELDDSALYLCASSLGTHNYEQYFGPGTRLTVT.

In its sample, this clone was seen a few times. The chain combines TRBV7-2 with TRBJ1-2; maybe TRBD1 (6 bases). The V and J ends lost 2 bases and 13 bases respectively, with 11 bases between them. There are 11 residues in the CDR3. CDR1 and CDR2 from the germline V gene are SGHTA and FQGNSA. The CDR3 sequence is CASSLNRVVTF. In DNA form, the CDR3 reads TGTGCCAGCAGCTTAAACAGGGTTGTCACCTTC.

The rearrangement joins TRBV5-1 to TRBJ2-7; 12 bases align to TRBD2. V shed 0 bases, J shed 3 bases, and the junction held 4 bases outside the gene matches. There are 16 residues in the CDR3. Germline V gene lookup returns CDR1 SGHRS and CDR2 YFSETQ. CDR3 in amino acids: CASSLGGGLAGYEQYF. In nucleotides, the CDR3 is TGCGCCAGCAGCTTGGGAGGGGGACTAGCGGGCTACGAGCAGTACTTC.

V usage is TRBV19 and J usage is TRBJ2-1, with TRBD2 identical over 7 bases. The CDR3 is 16 residues long. The germline CDR1 and CDR2 sequences are LNHDA and SQIVND (reference sequence). Losses at the gene ends were 5 bases for V and 6 bases for J; bases not matched to a gene: 13. CDR3 loop: CASSPIGGSIFNEQFF. As DNA, the CDR3 is TGTGCCAGTAGTCCAATAGGCGGGAGTATCTTCAATGAGCAGTTCTTC.

The J gene is TRBJ2-7, the V gene TRBV28; 9 nucleotides line up with TRBD1. Germline CDR1 reads MDHEN; CDR2 reads SYDVKM. The CDR3 loop spans 14 amino acids. Losses at the gene ends were 5 bases for V and 3 bases for J; bases not matched to a gene: 5. For the CDR3, the DNA is TGTGCCAGCAGTGTTGGGGACAGGGACTACGAGCAGTACTTC. It encodes CASSVGDRDYEQYF.

The chain employs TRBV28 and TRBJ1-6; perhaps TRBD1 as D (6 bases). Germline V gene lookup returns CDR1 MDHEN and CDR2 SYDVKM. This CDR3 region has 16 residues. The V end lost 6 bases, the J end lost 7 bases, and 19 bases lay between the germline ends. The CDR3 region has the DNA TGTGCCAGCAGACCGGCACGGGGGGGGCTGAATTCACCCCTCCACTTT. Encoded protein: CASRPARGGLNSPLHF.

The V call is TRBV6-5, the J call TRBJ2-1; D gene ambiguous. With 6 bases removed from V and 4 bases from J, the gap between germline ends came to 10 bases. CDR3 length equals 13 residues. Germline lookup yields CDR1 MNHEY and CDR2 SVGAGI. The CDR3 DNA sequence: TGTGCCAGCAGCCTAGACGGGTACAATGAGCAGTTCTTC. Translation: CASSLDGYNEQFF.

The chain combines TRBV7-2 with TRBJ1-4; TRBD1 aligns across 11 bases. The CDR3 sequence is 18 residues long. V lost 3 bases and J lost 4; bases outside the gene matches: 10. Looked up from germline, CDR1 is SGHTA and CDR2 is FQGNSA. Here the CDR3 reads CASSLNGDRGFGNEKLFF. The DNA of the CDR3 is TGTGCCAGCAGCTTGAATGGGGACAGGGGGTTCGGTAATGAAAAACTGTTTTTT.

The chain has TRBV11-2 and TRBJ1-1, with no clear D. The germline V and J ends were trimmed by 1 base and 0 bases, with 6 bases remaining between them. Germline V gene lookup returns CDR1 SGHAT and CDR2 FQNNGV. The CDR3 covers 14 residues. CDR3 nucleotides: TGTGCCAGCAGCTTAGGTTATATGAACACTGAAGCTTTCTTT. Its translation is CASSLGYMNTEAFF.

This chain connects TRBV2 to TRBJ1-4, with D perhaps matching TRBD1 (6 bases). The V end lost 3 bases, the J end lost 7 bases, and 9 bases lay between the germline ends. The germline gives CDR1 SNHLY, CDR2 FYNNEI. This CDR3 has 13 residues. In nucleotides, the CDR3 is TGTGCCAGCAGTGACAGGGGATTTGAAAAACTGTTTTTT. Protein: CASSDRGFEKLFF.

As DNA, the CDR3 is TGTGCCAGCAGCCGCCTAGCGGGAACTTTCAATGAGCAGTTCTTC. It encodes CASSRLAGTFNEQFF. The J gene is TRBJ2-1, the V gene TRBV7-2; 9 bases are a match to TRBD2. This CDR3 has 15 residues. Trimming took 5 bases from V and 6 from J; bases not matched to a gene: 8. Germline V gene data show CDR1 as SGHTA and CDR2 as FQGNSA.

The chain recombines TRBV19 with TRBJ2-7; D gene unclear. Germline values: CDR1 LNHDA, CDR2 SQIVND (reference sequence). V shed 3 bases and J shed 0 bases, with 9 bases lying between them. The CDR3 spans 14 residues. The CDR3 spells CASSMFYGSYEQYF. In DNA form, the CDR3 reads TGTGCCAGTAGTATGTTCTACGGCTCCTACGAGCAGTACTTC.

The chain combines TRBV7-6 with TRBJ2-1, with 8 bases identical to TRBD1. The CDR3 runs 12 residues. CDR1 and CDR2 (germline): SGHVS, FNYEAQ. Germline trimming cut 6 bases from V and 11 bases from J; bases unmatched to any gene: 6. CDR3 in DNA: TGTGCCAGCAGTTCACAGGGGGTACAGCAGTTCTTC. As protein: CASSSQGVQQFF.

The V gene is TRBV24-1, the J gene TRBJ2-7; TRBD2 might be the D (7 bases). The CDR3 has 20 residues. The V gene lost 4 bases and the J gene lost 0 bases, with 27 bases spanning the gap. Germline-derived CDR1 and CDR2 are KGHDR and SFDVKD. DNA for the CDR3: TGTGCCACCAGTGACCTATCCGGGCGCAGGGGAGGGGGTGTCTCCTACGAGCAGTACTTC. Translation gives CATSDLSGRRGGGVSYEQYF.

J is TRBJ2-1 and V is TRBV6-6; D not resolved. Trimming cost V 7 bases and J 4 bases, with 14 bases left between them. CDR3 size: 14 residues. The germline CDR1 and CDR2 sequences are MNHNY and SVGAGI (reference sequence). The CDR3 coding sequence is TGTGCCAGCACCTCACATAAGTCTTACAATGAGCAGTTCTTC. It yields the protein CASTSHKSYNEQFF.

The chain employs TRBV15 and TRBJ1-4, with 7 bases aligning to TRBD1. CDR1 and CDR2 (germline): LNHNV, YYDKDF (reference sequence). After removal of 2 bases from V and 7 bases from J, the junction contained 4 bases not matched to a gene. CDR3 length: 14 residues. The CDR3 sequence is CATSRRGRGEKLFF. CDR3 coding DNA: TGTGCCACCAGCAGAAGGGGGCGCGGTGAAAAACTGTTTTTT.

The rearrangement links TRBV27 to TRBJ2-7; D unclear. This CDR3 has 13 residues. The V end was cut by 2 bases, the J end by 2 bases, with 7 bases between. In germline, CDR1 is MNHEY, CDR2 SMNVEV (reference sequence). The CDR3, as DNA: TGTGCCAGCAGTTTAAACATCGCCTACGAGCAGTACTTC. This codes for CASSLNIAYEQYF.

This clone was seen only once. The chain has TRBV15 and TRBJ2-1; possibly TRBD1 for D (6 bases). The germline CDR1 and CDR2 sequences are LNHNV and YYDKDF (reference sequence). The CDR3 consists of 15 residues. V was pared by 1 base and J by 0 bases, with 7 bases between. The CDR3 protein is CATSRGGGSYNEQFF. CDR3 nucleotides: TGTGCCACCAGCAGAGGAGGGGGCTCCTACAATGAGCAGTTCTTC.

The V gene is TRBV6-5, the J gene TRBJ1-2; D call uncertain. Per the germline V gene, CDR1 is MNHEY and CDR2 is SVGAGI. This CDR3 region has 11 residues. Trimming removed 8 bases from V and 5 bases from J, with 9 bases in between. CDR3 DNA sequence: TGTGCCAGCGGAGAGTTGTATGGCTACACCTTC. Translation gives CASGELYGYTF.

The rearrangement uses TRBV6-5 and TRBJ1-5; D is possibly TRBD1 (6 bases). Germline lookup yields CDR1 MNHEY and CDR2 SVGAGI. The CDR3 runs to 14 residues. V lost 6 bases, J lost 1 base, and 10 bases lay in between. The CDR3 is CASSFDRSNQPQHF. In DNA, the CDR3 is TGTGCCAGCAGCTTTGACAGGAGCAATCAGCCCCAGCATTTT.

This chain joins TRBV28 and TRBJ2-7; the match to TRBD1 covers 8 bases. The J segment lost 6 bases and the V segment lost 3 bases, leaving 7 bases of the junction unmatched. CDR3 length: 14 amino acids. Germline V gene sequence: CDR1 MDHEN, CDR2 SYDVKM. For the CDR3, the DNA is TGTGCCAGCAGTTTGAGTCAGGGGGCGATCGAGCAGTACTTC. It is translated as CASSLSQGAIEQYF. The full variable domain, in which reference TRBV28 and TRBJ2-7 provide the parts outside the CDR3, is DVKVTQSSRYLVKRTGEKVFLECVQDMDHENMFWYRQDPGLGLRLIYFSYDVKMKEKGDIPEGYSVSREKKERFSLILESASTNQTSMYLCASSLSQGAIEQYFGPGTRLTVT.

The chain couples TRBV29-1 to TRBJ2-2, with D tentatively TRBD1 (5 bases). The CDR3 is 13 residues long. The germline V and J ends were trimmed by 1 base and 6 bases, with 9 bases remaining between them. Germline CDR1 is SQVTM and CDR2 is ANQGSEA. Here the CDR3 reads CSVEAGAAGELFF. The CDR3 DNA follows: TGCAGCGTTGAAGCTGGGGCTGCCGGGGAGCTGTTTTTT.

The chain has TRBV2 and TRBJ2-7; no firm D call. Between the trimmed V and J ends, which lost 0 bases and 0 bases, there was a span of 6 bases. The CDR3 has 14 amino acids. Germline CDR1 reads SNHLY; CDR2 reads FYNNEI. Here the CDR3 DNA reads TGTGCCAGCAGTGAAGCCGCGAGCTCCTACGAGCAGTACTTC. Its protein product is CASSEAASSYEQYF.

This clone was picked up one time. The CDR3 sequence: CASSQGQEGTISNQPQHF. CDR3 in DNA: TGTGCCAGCAGCCAGGGACAGGAGGGGACCATTAGCAATCAGCCCCAGCATTTT. The V call is TRBV3-1 (or the pseudogene TRBV3-2), the J call TRBJ1-5, with 8 bases identical to TRBD1. CDR1 LGHDT and CDR2 YNNKEL come from the germline V gene (reference sequence). Unmatched junction bases numbered 10, after V lost 3 bases and J lost 0 bases. There are 18 residues in the CDR3.

The chain combines TRBV18 with TRBJ1-4, with 11 bases aligning to TRBD1. Trimming removed 2 bases from V and 7 bases from J; junction bases left unmatched: 3. This CDR3 has 15 amino acids. Germline-derived CDR1 and CDR2 are KGHSH and LQKENI. The DNA of the CDR3 is TGTGCCAGCTCACCAAGGACAGGGGGCTTTGAAAAACTGTTTTTT. Translated, it gives CASSPRTGGFEKLFF.

The chain joins TRBV27 to TRBJ2-3, with 9 bases lining up with TRBD2. This CDR3 spans 15 amino acids. V lost 4 bases and J lost 1; bases outside the gene matches: 3. From germline, CDR1 is MNHEY and CDR2 SMNVEV (reference sequence). CDR3: CASSSRLAGTDTQYF. In nucleotides, the CDR3 is TGTGCCAGCAGTTCCAGACTAGCGGGCACAGATACGCAGTATTTT.

This clone has just a few counts. In nucleotides, the CDR3 is TGTGCCAGCACCCCTACAGGATCGAACACTGAAGCTTTCTTT. Protein product: CASTPTGSNTEAFF. The chain has TRBV28 and TRBJ1-1, with D possibly being TRBD1 (5 bases). The CDR3 extends over 14 amino acids. V lost 7 bases, J lost 1 base, and 13 bases lay in between. CDR1 and CDR2 from the germline V gene are MDHEN and SYDVKM.